The 16 T cell receptor beta chains reported below all come from one sample, sequenced in a study of CD4 and CD8 cells across lung adenocarcinoma regions. TCRdb reprocessed the PCR reads with MiXCR, giving one entry per CDR3 protein. The sample shows approximately 4,200 distinct CDR3 sequences, 45% to 60% of them seen only once. Sequencing was carried out using CD4+ T cells from the center of a lung tumor. Receptors were obtained from a female donor with lung adenocarcinoma. The CD4 and CD8 labels of this study may be unreliable.

Judged by abundance, this clonotype is large. The chain employs TRBV25-1 and TRBJ1-2; no clear D gene. The CDR3 contains 14 residues. Germline V lookup: CDR1 MGHDK, CDR2 SYGVNS. V dropped 4 bases and J dropped 3 bases, with 12 bases sitting between them. The CDR3 coding sequence is TGTGCCAGCAGTGGGGTGGGCACCGACTATGGCTACACCTTC. It encodes CASSGVGTDYGYTF.

In its sample, this clonotype ranks as large. V is TRBV6-1 and J is TRBJ1-2, with 9 bases aligning to TRBD1. Unmatched junction bases numbered 8, after V lost 5 bases and J lost 4 bases. The CDR3 is 15 amino acids. Per the germline V gene, CDR1 is MNHNS and CDR2 is SASEGT. CDR3 amino acids: CASSPTGQGLYGYTF. CDR3 DNA sequence: TGTGCCAGCAGTCCTACGGGACAGGGACTCTATGGCTACACCTTC.

The chain recombines TRBV6-1 with TRBJ2-3; maybe TRBD1 (6 bases). Trimming cost V 4 bases and J 2 bases, with 13 bases left between them. Germline CDR1 is MNHNS and CDR2 is SASEGT. The CDR3 is 15 residues long. The CDR3 DNA follows: TGTGCCAGCAGTGTTGGGGGCCCCCACACAGATACGCAGTATTTT. It translates to CASSVGGPHTDTQYF.

The rearrangement links TRBV15 to TRBJ1-2; D unresolved. V lost 4 bases, J lost 8 bases, and 20 bases lay in between. Germline V lookup: CDR1 LNHNV, CDR2 YYDKDF (reference sequence). The CDR3 sequence is 15 residues long. The CDR3 bases are TGTGCCACCAGCAAATCGGGCTTCTCCAAAGGGGGCTACACCTTC. Translated, it gives CATSKSGFSKGGYTF.

For this clonotype: The junction differs from germline at one of its ends, possibly a read error. The chain links TRBV4-1 to TRBJ2-3, with D perhaps matching TRBD2 (7 bases). The J call may be mistaken, given a closer DNA end match to TRBJ2-7. The CDR3 is made up of 15 amino acids. Germline CDR1 MGHRA, CDR2 YSYEKL. In nucleotides, the CDR3 is TGCGGCAGCAGTGAGGGGGGAGGGGCCAAAAATACGCAGTACTTC. This translates into CGSSEGGGAKNTQYF.

The chain combines TRBV6-1 with TRBJ1-3; D uncertain. V was shortened by 5 bases and J by 1 base, with 18 bases between the two germline ends. The CDR3 is 17 residues long. The germline V gene encodes CDR1 MNHNS and CDR2 SASEGT. The CDR3 coding sequence is TGTGCCAGCAGTCGAAATTCGGGAACCTCATCTGGAAACACCATATATTTT. Its protein product is CASSRNSGTSSGNTIYF.

The chain links TRBV6-1 to TRBJ1-3; 7 bases map to TRBD1. V trimming: 5 bases; J trimming: 2 bases; junction bases outside the gene matches: 9. The CDR3 runs to 16 residues. Germline CDR1 MNHNS, CDR2 SASEGT. The CDR3 DNA reads TGTGCCAGCAGTATCGGGACAGCAGGCGCTGGAAACACCATATATTTT. Protein: CASSIGTAGAGNTIYF.

This clonotype is classed as large (0.1 to 1%). The V gene is TRBV7-2, the J gene TRBJ2-5; TRBD2 aligns across 11 bases. This CDR3 spans 16 amino acids. Trimming removed 5 bases from V and 3 bases from J; junction bases left unmatched: 8. Germline lookup yields CDR1 SGHTA and CDR2 FQGNSA. CDR3: CASSSPGTSGKETQYF. For the CDR3, the DNA is TGTGCCAGCAGCAGCCCCGGGACTAGCGGAAAAGAGACCCAGTACTTC.

The chain recombines TRBV27 with TRBJ1-1; TRBD1 matches 7 bases. Germline-derived CDR1 and CDR2 are MNHEY and SMNVEV (reference sequence). With V trimmed by 6 bases and J by 0 bases, 1 base remained unmatched. There are 13 residues in the CDR3. The CDR3 sequence is CASRGQLNTEAFF. CDR3 nucleotides: TGTGCCAGCAGGGGACAGCTGAACACTGAAGCTTTCTTT.

This clonotype is medium-sized by share. The rearrangement links TRBV10-3 to TRBJ2-5, with 7 bases fitting TRBD2. Germline trimming cut 4 bases from V and 4 bases from J; bases unmatched to any gene: 12. The germline gives CDR1 ENHRY, CDR2 SYGVKD. The CDR3 runs 16 residues. The DNA for the CDR3 is TGTGCCATCAGTGTGGGGGGGTTAATTAAGGGAGAGACCCAGTACTTC. Protein: CAISVGGLIKGETQYF.

The chain has TRBV6-1 and TRBJ2-7; D gene unclear. V lost 8 bases, J lost 0 bases, and 11 bases lay in between. This CDR3 region has 13 residues. Germline CDR1 MNHNS, CDR2 SASEGT. The CDR3 spells CASQVLSSYEQYF. As DNA, the CDR3 is TGTGCCAGCCAAGTCTTAAGCTCCTACGAGCAGTACTTC.

In its sample, this clonotype was seen a few times. This chain joins TRBV30 and TRBJ2-6; D gene uncertain. Germline V gives CDR1 GTSNPN, CDR2 SVGIG (reference sequence). The CDR3 covers 12 residues. Trimming shortened V by 7 bases and J by 6 bases, and 10 bases separated the two germline ends. The CDR3 nucleotides read TGTGCCTATAACCGGGCGGCCAACGTCCTGACTTTC. Its protein product is CAYNRAANVLTF.

V usage is TRBV7-2 and J usage is TRBJ2-4; possibly TRBD2 for D (7 bases). V lost 3 bases to trimming and J lost 7 bases, with 10 bases between them. Germline V gene lookup returns CDR1 SGHTA and CDR2 FQGNSA. The CDR3 is 13 amino acids. For the CDR3, the DNA is TGTGCCAGCAGCTTGGGGGGGGCTAACATTCAGTACTTC. The encoded protein is CASSLGGANIQYF.

V is TRBV6-1 and J is TRBJ2-3; 9 bases are shared with TRBD2. The closer fit of TRBJ2-7 to the DNA end suggests the J call may be wrong. Looked up from germline, CDR1 is MNHNS and CDR2 is SASEGT. There are 15 residues in the CDR3. For the CDR3, the DNA is TGTGCCAGCAGTGAAGAGGTAGCGGGGGCCTCGAAGCAGTACTTC. It translates to CASSEEVAGASKQYF.

This rearrangement joins TRBV6-5 to TRBJ2-1, with TRBD2 matching over 7 bases. CDR1 is MNHEY and CDR2 is SVGAGI in the germline V gene. The CDR3 runs to 16 residues. J was trimmed by 2 bases and V by 7 bases; bases with no gene match: 11. CDR3 nucleotides: TGTGCCAGCACCTCTAGACGACTAGCAGCCTACAATGAGCAGTTCTTC. Its translation is CASTSRRLAAYNEQFF.

This chain links TRBV10-1 with TRBJ2-3; the match to TRBD2 covers 10 bases. The DNA end favors TRBJ2-5, so the J call may be wrong. CDR3 size: 14 residues. CDR1 WNHNN and CDR2 SYGVQD come from the germline V gene (reference sequence). CDR3 in DNA: TGCGCCAGCAGTGAGGGACTAGCGGAAGGAGCCCAGTACTTC. Its protein product is CASSEGLAEGAQYF.